This T cell receptor beta chain was identified during a study of long-term antiretroviral therapy in people with HIV. Sequencing relied on immunoSEQ assay v3.0, run at survey level. Only in-frame clones appear in the TCRdb table, and some are missing; sequencing was by immunoSEQ multiplex PCR. This table holds about 28,000 clones, around 87% found once. Germline lookup yields CDR1 SGDLS and CDR2 YYNGEE. CDR3 size: 14 residues. V was pared by 0 bases and J by 5 bases, with 8 bases between. This clone was detected once. The antigen remains unidentified. In each sample, roughly 0.9-10 million cryopreserved PBMC were present before DNA extraction. The study, taken as a whole, reports: The study collected no data on ART adherence, viral resistance or therapy changes.

The source material was unsorted PBMCs, sampled 0.5 years after starting antiretroviral therapy. The rearrangement joins TRBV9 to TRBJ1-4; D is uncertain. The clonotype originates from a woman under 30 with HIV. This chain's CDR3 is CASSVGSENEKLFF. For the CDR3, the DNA is TGTGCCAGCAGCGTAGGGTCAGAGAATGAAAAACTGTTTTTT.